The T cell receptor beta chain under discussion was sequenced for a study of blood T cells in healthy people across ages. Trimming took 0 bases from V and 7 from J; bases not matched to a gene: 4. The CDR3 is 15 amino acids. The germline gives CDR1 SGDLS, CDR2 YYNGEE. A sample-barcoded 5' primer and a J-beta primer mix were used in a second PCR of roughly 7 to 12 cycles. Using its own MiXCR run on the 5' RACE reads, TCRdb lists one record per CDR3 protein. The data contain some 900,000 distinct CDR3 sequences, roughly 48% of them singletons. This TCR was sampled from a man aged 25 to 40 in good health. Material for sequencing was blood. This sequence joins TRBV9 and TRBJ2-1; TRBD2 matches at 10 bases. The CDR3 loop is CASSVVRAGGNEQFF. CDR3 DNA: TGTGCCAGCAGCGTAGTTCGAGCGGGGGGGAATGAGCAGTTCTTC.